Listed below are T cell receptor beta chains from one sample, sequenced in a study of monozygotic twins with inflammatory bowel disease. Each CDR3 protein gets one entry in TCRdb, which reprocessed the 5' RACE reads and gives no DNA. Its clone listing holds about 210,000 distinct CDR3 sequences. Sequenced: blood. The receptors here all came from a human donor with ulcerative colitis or Crohn's disease, or a healthy co-twin of an affected twin (not recorded which). Both conserved end residues are part of each CDR3.

v_gene,j_gene,CDR3aa
TRBV12-3/TRBV12-4,TRBJ2-5,CASSLVSAGEETPYF
TRBV5-1,TRBJ1-2,CASSPDRDYYGYTF
TRBV19,TRBJ1-5,CASMGEGPFRPQHF
TRBV5-1,TRBJ2-5,CASSFLSSGSRVQETQYF
TRBV15,TRBJ1-4,CATGSYTSTNEKLFF
TRBV7-2,TRBJ2-1,CASSTNRGEQFF
TRBV5-4,TRBJ1-5,CASSLGPGGGQPQHF
TRBV29-1,TRBJ2-1,CSVNPGTYYNEQFF
TRBV5-6,TRBJ2-3,CASRARGGQRNTQYF
TRBV7-6,TRBJ2-1,CASSSGGLVYEQFF
TRBV7-2,TRBJ2-1,CASSPRGTGRSYNEQFF
TRBV20-1,TRBJ1-2,CSAPQRGGGYGYTF
TRBV3-1,TRBJ2-7,CASSLPGQSVYEQYF
TRBV14,TRBJ1-1,CASSQDPGQGRNTEAFF
TRBV6-1,TRBJ2-6,CASSPHTGNSGANVLTF
TRBV6-6,TRBJ2-1,CASSSDKTYNEQFF
TRBV7-9,TRBJ1-1,CASSSRDRAVSTEAFF
TRBV6-1,TRBJ2-1,CASTPTGGYRNEQFF
TRBV20-1,TRBJ2-5,CSASPYWSSGDEETQYF
TRBV2,TRBJ1-1,CASMSAVDMNTEAFF